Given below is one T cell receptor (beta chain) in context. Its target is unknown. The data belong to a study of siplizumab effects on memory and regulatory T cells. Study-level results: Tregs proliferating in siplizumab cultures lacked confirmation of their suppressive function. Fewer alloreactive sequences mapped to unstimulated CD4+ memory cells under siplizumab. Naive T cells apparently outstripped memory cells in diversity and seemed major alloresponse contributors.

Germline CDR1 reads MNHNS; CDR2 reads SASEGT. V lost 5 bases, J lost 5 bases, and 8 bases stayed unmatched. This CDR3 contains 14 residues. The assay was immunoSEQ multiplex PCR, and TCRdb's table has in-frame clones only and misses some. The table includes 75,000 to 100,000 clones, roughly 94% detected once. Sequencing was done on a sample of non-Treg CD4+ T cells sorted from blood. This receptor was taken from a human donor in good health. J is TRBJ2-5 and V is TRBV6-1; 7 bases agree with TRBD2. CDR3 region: CASSRGFGGETQYF. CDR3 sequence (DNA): TGTGCCAGCAGTAGGGGCTTCGGGGGGGAGACCCAGTACTTC.